This TCR beta chain stems from a study of T cell responses to AZD1222 COVID-19 vaccine. The germline CDR1 and CDR2 sequences are PRHDT and FYEKMQ (reference sequence). The junction had 12 bases not matched to a gene; V was cut back by 4 bases and J by 12 bases. The CDR3 runs to 13 residues. Produced via immunoSEQ multiplex PCR; TCRdb's table is partial and in-frame only. The data contain about 120,000 clones, 87% of them singletons. General observations from the study: Spike-specific TCRs gained breadth and depth after people received two AZD1222 doses. Among vaccine-associated CD4 TCRs, coverage spanned spike, with dominance at 160-218 and 743-854. A reported finding is that nearly half of spike-specific TCRs target unmutated variant regions.

As to this clone: The antigen is undetermined.

The chain carries TRBV13 and TRBJ2-7, with 7 bases aligning to TRBD1. The sample consisted of peripheral blood, taken on day 0 of AZD1222 vaccination. The origin of this receptor is an adult in good health. The CDR3: CASSSSRGSAPYF. The CDR3 nucleotides are TGTGCCAGCAGCTCGTCCAGGGGGTCCGCGCCGTACTTC. Supplemented by reference TRBV13 and TRBJ2-7, the full variable domain reads AAGVIQSPRHLIKEKRETATLKCYPIPRHDTVYWYQQGPGQDPQFLISFYEKMQSDKGSIPDRFSAQQFSDYHSELNMSSLELGDSALYFCASSSSRGSAPYFGPGTRLTVT.